This is a list of T cell receptor beta chains from one sample in a study of immune cell composition in non-small cell lung cancer. Sequencing was performed with immunoSEQ multiplex PCR; in TCRdb, only in-frame clones are kept and a portion is missing. The sample has roughly 2,500 clones; around 81% are singletons. Sequencing was performed on lung tumor tissue. The receptors were gathered from a human donor with non-small cell lung cancer. CDR3s leave out the opening cysteine and the closing phenylalanine or tryptophan. Each record gives: clone size, V gene, CDR3 protein. Expanded clones are given a class, and other clones once, few, many or no size at all.

- | TRBV7-9 | ASSPQVAGLGDTQY
- | TRBV28 | ASRIQGEQY
few | TRBV25-1 | ASSVRTGGNYGYT
- | TRBV5-4 | ASSLGGSRDSYEQY
- | TRBV19 | ASSMRGGRDEAF
- | TRBV28 | ASSRLGLAGGKNIQY
- | TRBV6-6 | ASSHLADTGELF
once | TRBV5-1 | ASSKGGEDRQLF
- | TRBV6-1 | ASYRPGGLGGYT
- | TRBV11-3 | ASSYNRGLGTDTQY
- | TRBV5-4 | ASSWTSVANTGELF
- | TRBV6-4 | ASSDRSGLAKNIQY
- | TRBV18 | ASSPGLAGGRSGANVLT
- | TRBV7-2 | ASSLGYGGNQPQH
- | TRBV4-3 | ASSLGLGGQETQY
- | TRBV2 | ASSEVGLGETQY
- | TRBV30 | AWRGYRGWTEAF
- | TRBV5-4 | ASSFGQGNYGYT
few | TRBV28 | ASSSLSKGQGEFYEQY
- | TRBV2 | ASSETSGSETQY
- | TRBV4-1 | ATRGLAGVSNEQF
- | TRBV5-1 | ASSLGQNLDTQY
- | TRBV27 | ASSLSDRSNTEAF
- | TRBV18 | ASSPLQGRTYEQY
- | TRBV5-1 | ASSSSGTAYEQY
- | TRBV19 | ATKISGTGLYEQY
- | TRBV5-1 | ASGPSSLNTEAF
- | TRBV7-2 | ASSSPGQWYNEQF
once | TRBV19 | ASSTGLGTDTQY
once | TRBV6-1 | ASRPSTSSGYEQY
once | TRBV6-1 | ASSDSLYYNNEQF
once | TRBV5-5 | ASSLGSGGNQPQH
- | TRBV5-1 | ASSPGLAGGYEQF
- | TRBV9 | ASSVGGGYTQY
- | TRBV4-1 | ASSQVLSPGPGNEQF
- | TRBV4-2 | ASSQRGQSYEQY
- | TRBV25-1 | ATFGTGVNYEQF
- | TRBV4-1 | ASSQEVAGGYT
- | TRBV28 | ASSLVGDQY
- | TRBV28 | ASSTGTGGGNTIY
- | TRBV30 | AWSVQGRETQY